The 29 T cell receptor beta chains below were found in one sample sequenced in a study of blood T cell repertoires in COVID-19. Sequenced by immunoSEQ multiplex PCR; TCRdb stores in-frame clones only, minus some. The table records approximately 240,000 clones, 65% to 90% of them present only once. Sequenced material: peripheral blood. The receptors originated from a woman older than 75 with active or convalescent COVID-19.

The chain recombines TRBV4-1 with TRBJ2-7, with TRBD1 matching 11 bases. CDR1 and CDR2 from the germline V gene are MGHRA and YSYEKL. The length of the CDR3 is 16 residues. V shed 3 bases, J shed 0 bases, and the junction held 4 bases outside the gene matches. This CDR3 is CASSQGTGGSSYEQYF. CDR3 bases: TGCGCCAGCAGCCAGGGGACAGGGGGTAGCTCCTACGAGCAGTACTTC.

The chain has TRBV5-6 and TRBJ1-6, with a tentative D call TRBD1 (6 bases). The CDR3 consists of 16 residues. V lost 4 bases and J 0 bases, leaving 11 bases between the germline ends. Germline V gene sequence: CDR1 SGHDT, CDR2 YYEEEE. This chain's CDR3 is CASSTGQSSYNSPLHF. CDR3 DNA sequence: TGTGCCAGCAGCACCGGACAGAGCTCCTATAATTCACCCCTCCACTTT.

The sample holds a few counts of this clone. This sequence joins TRBV5-1 and TRBJ1-2; possible D gene TRBD1, 6 bases. With 4 bases removed from V and 8 bases from J, the gap between germline ends came to 18 bases. CDR3 length equals 14 residues. CDR1 and CDR2 from the germline V gene are SGHRS and YFSETQ. Here the CDR3 DNA reads TGCGCCAGCAGCCCTACGAACAGGGAAGGAGGCTACACCTTC. Translation gives CASSPTNREGGYTF.

The chain links TRBV7-8 to TRBJ1-2; D unresolved. The CDR3 runs to 12 residues. The ends were cut back, 1 base at V and 7 bases at J, with 7 bases in the middle. Germline V CDR1 and CDR2: SGHVS, FQNEAQ. For the CDR3, the DNA is TGTGCCAGCAGCTTAGTCGAGGGTGGCTACACCTTC. Translation: CASSLVEGGYTF.

The rearrangement joins TRBV18 to TRBJ1-2; the D is unclear. The V and J ends lost 3 bases and 4 bases respectively, with 6 bases between them. The CDR3 covers 12 residues. CDR1 and CDR2 (germline): KGHSH, LQKENI. The CDR3 loop is CASSPEIYGYTF. As DNA, the CDR3 is TGTGCCAGCTCACCGGAGATCTATGGCTACACCTTC.

The J gene is TRBJ2-3, the V gene TRBV2; the D gene is possibly TRBD2 (6 bases). Trimming took off 11 bases at V and 3 bases at J, with 15 bases between the two ends. Germline CDR1 and CDR2: SNHLY and FYNNEI. This CDR3 has 13 residues. The CDR3 nucleotides read TGTGCCGGGGGGTTGACAGAGACAGATACGCAGTATTTT. Protein sequence: CAGGLTETDTQYF.

The count of this clone is one. V is TRBV3-1 (or the pseudogene TRBV3-2) and J is TRBJ1-2, with unresolved D. Trimming removed 2 bases at V and 1 base at J, with 8 bases between. CDR1 and CDR2 from the germline V gene are LGHDT and YNNKEL (reference sequence). CDR3 length: 14 residues. The CDR3 nucleotides read TGTGCCAGCAGCCAAAGAGGCGGTAACTATGGCTACACCTTC. Its translation is CASSQRGGNYGYTF.

As to this clone: A junction end diverges from the germline sequence, so it may reflect a read error. The chain has TRBV7-7 and TRBJ2-5, with TRBD1 matching over 8 bases. The CDR3 length is 13 residues. Germline V CDR1 and CDR2: SSHAT, FNYEAQ (reference sequence). DNA of the CDR3: TGTGCTAGCAGTTCCGGACAGGGAGAGACCCAGTACTTC. It encodes CASSSGQGETQYF.

The chain has TRBV19 and TRBJ1-5, with TRBD1 identical over 11 bases. The germline V gene has CDR1 LNHDA and CDR2 SQIVND (reference sequence). V gave up 6 bases and J gave up 5 bases; unmatched junction bases: 9. The CDR3 extends over 16 amino acids. The CDR3, as DNA: TGTGCCAGTAGAGGGGACAGGGGGTTCGCGCATCAGCCCCAGCATTTT. It translates to CASRGDRGFAHQPQHF.

V is TRBV5-1 and J is TRBJ2-7; 11 bases are a match to TRBD1. The V segment lost 4 bases and the J segment 3 bases; nucleotides outside the gene matches: 6. The CDR3 loop spans 15 amino acids. The germline V gene encodes CDR1 SGHRS and CDR2 YFSETQ. The CDR3 region is CASSDTGTGGYEQYF. DNA for the CDR3: TGCGCCAGCAGCGACACCGGGACAGGGGGCTACGAGCAGTACTTC.

The CDR3, as DNA: TGCGCCAGCAGCTTTTCTAGCCAAGAGACCCAGTACTTC. Protein product: CASSFSSQETQYF. The V call is TRBV5-1, the J call TRBJ2-5; D unclear. The CDR3 has 13 residues. The ends were cut back, 2 bases at V and 1 base at J, with 6 bases in the middle. Germline CDR1 and CDR2: SGHRS and YFSETQ. The variable domain in full, completed from reference TRBV5-1 and TRBJ2-5, reads KAGVTQTPRYLIKTRGQQVTLSCSPISGHRSVSWYQQTPGQGLQFLFEYFSETQRNKGNFPGRFSGRQFSNSRSEMNVSTLELGDSALYLCASSFSSQETQYFGPGTRLLVL.

This clone was recorded once. The V and J genes are TRBV27 and TRBJ2-1; 8 bases match TRBD2. With V trimmed by 2 bases and J by 3 bases, 6 bases remained unmatched. The germline gives CDR1 MNHEY, CDR2 SMNVEV (reference sequence). CDR3 size: 16 residues. In nucleotides, the CDR3 is TGTGCCAGCAGTTTACTATCTAGCGGGTTCTACAATGAGCAGTTCTTC. Translation gives CASSLLSSGFYNEQFF.

The chain has TRBV3-1 (or the pseudogene TRBV3-2) and TRBJ2-7; D is undetermined. Trimming removed 4 bases at V and 6 bases at J, with 16 bases between. Germline CDR1 is LGHDT and CDR2 is YNNKEL (reference sequence). This CDR3 spans 14 amino acids. This CDR3 is CASSPSWRASEQYF. CDR3 DNA: TGTGCCAGCAGCCCCTCGTGGAGAGCTTCCGAGCAGTACTTC.

V is TRBV18 and J is TRBJ1-5; D may be TRBD1 (5 bases). Germline V gene data show CDR1 as KGHSH and CDR2 as LQKENI. This CDR3 is 14 amino acids long. Trimming took 1 base from V and 6 from J, leaving 10 bases between them. CDR3 nucleotide sequence: TGTGCCAGCTCACCACAGGGGTTGGCTCAGCCCCAGCATTTT. This translates into CASSPQGLAQPQHF.

CDR3 loop: CATLKELASYNEQFF. The CDR3 DNA follows: TGTGCCACCCTGAAAGAACTAGCCTCCTACAATGAGCAGTTCTTC. The chain couples TRBV2 to TRBJ2-1; TRBD2 is a possible D gene (6 bases). CDR1 and CDR2 from the germline V gene are SNHLY and FYNNEI. The CDR3 totals 15 residues. The V end lost 10 bases, the J end lost 0 bases, and 16 bases lay between the germline ends.

This clone was seen a handful of times. The chain is built from TRBV21-1 and TRBJ1-4. TRBV21-1 is termed a pseudogene. The CDR3 extends over 15 amino acids. Written as DNA, the CDR3 is TGTGCCAGCAGGGCCGACGTCGAGGCTAATGAAAAACTGTTTTTT. Protein sequence: CASRADVEANEKLFF.

The chain carries TRBV27 and TRBJ1-1; 10 bases agree with TRBD1. The ends lost 8 bases at V and 0 bases at J; junction bases unmatched: 6. Germline lookup yields CDR1 MNHEY and CDR2 SMNVEV (reference sequence). The CDR3 sequence is 15 residues long. CDR3 sequence: CASSWTGGMNTEAFF. The CDR3 region has the DNA TGTGCCAGCTCTTGGACAGGGGGTATGAACACTGAAGCTTTCTTT.

The rearrangement links TRBV6-9 to TRBJ1-5; no clear D gene. This CDR3 is built from 15 residues. Trimming stripped 4 bases from V and 4 bases from J, with 14 bases between. Per germline, CDR1 MNHGY and CDR2 SVAAGI. Here the CDR3 reads CASSCPTKQNQPQHF. The CDR3 coding sequence is TGTGCCAGCAGTTGCCCAACTAAGCAAAATCAGCCCCAGCATTTT.

The chain uses TRBV27 and TRBJ2-2, with 8 bases matching TRBD2. The CDR3 is made up of 18 amino acids. Per the germline V gene, CDR1 is MNHEY and CDR2 is SMNVEV (reference sequence). V dropped 5 bases and J dropped 5; count of bases not matched to a gene: 16. The CDR3 DNA reads TGTGCCAGCAGTCCGACCCTCCTTCGGGAGGGCCGTACCGGGGAGCTGTTTTTT. Translated: CASSPTLLREGRTGELFF.

The chain uses TRBV5-1 and TRBJ1-2; the D gene is possibly TRBD1 (6 bases). The CDR3 runs to 17 residues. Germline V gene sequence: CDR1 SGHRS, CDR2 YFSETQ. V lost 4 bases, J lost 3 bases, and 22 bases lay in between. Here the CDR3 DNA reads TGCGCCAGCAGCCAAAAACAGGGAGGGAATGGGGACTATGGCTACACCTTC. Amino acids: CASSQKQGGNGDYGYTF.

J is TRBJ1-5 and V is TRBV10-2, with 8 bases lining up with TRBD1. Losses at the gene ends were 6 bases for V and 4 bases for J; bases not matched to a gene: 2. Germline CDR1 WSHSY, CDR2 SAAADI. CDR3 length: 13 amino acids. CDR3 nucleotides: TGCGCCAGCAGGGACAGGGAAAATCAGCCCCAGCATTTT. This sequence encodes CASRDRENQPQHF.

J is TRBJ2-7 and V is TRBV7-9; 7 nucleotides line up with TRBD1. The CDR3 totals 14 residues. Germline V gene lookup returns CDR1 SEHNR and CDR2 FQNEAQ (reference sequence). V dropped 4 bases and J dropped 1; count of bases not matched to a gene: 4. CDR3 sequence: CASSSRQGSYEQYF. The CDR3 DNA is TGTGCCAGCAGCTCTCGACAGGGTTCCTACGAGCAGTACTTC.

The J gene is TRBJ2-2, the V gene TRBV27; 8 bases line up with TRBD1. V lost 3 bases to trimming and J lost 5 bases; unmatched junction nucleotides: 5. Germline lookup yields CDR1 MNHEY and CDR2 SMNVEV (reference sequence). The CDR3 spans 15 residues. The CDR3 loop reads CASSLDRVRTGELFF. Written as DNA, the CDR3 is TGTGCCAGCAGTTTGGACAGGGTTCGGACCGGGGAGCTGTTTTTT.

This chain links TRBV19 with TRBJ2-3; maybe TRBD2 (5 bases). The CDR3 sequence is 12 residues long. Trimming cost V 9 bases and J 5 bases, with 12 bases left between them. Germline assignment: CDR1 LNHDA and CDR2 SQIVND (reference sequence). The DNA for the CDR3 is TGTGCCAGCACGGGGTTCGGAGATACGCAGTATTTT. Translation: CASTGFGDTQYF. Looking up the rest from reference TRBV19 and TRBJ2-3 gives the full variable domain: DGGITQSPKYLFRKEGQNVTLSCEQNLNHDAMYWYRQDPGQGLRLIYYSQIVNDFQKGDIAEGYSVSREKKESFPLTVTSAQKNPTAFYLCASTGFGDTQYFGPGTRLTVL.

The chain has TRBV4-2 and TRBJ2-5, with 11 bases fitting TRBD1. The CDR3 is 15 amino acids. Germline V gene data show CDR1 as LGHNA and CDR2 as YNFKEQ. J gave up 9 bases and V 0 bases, and 6 bases lay outside the gene matches. This CDR3 is CASSQEDRGRGAQYF. CDR3 DNA sequence: TGTGCCAGCAGCCAAGAGGACAGGGGGCGGGGGGCCCAGTACTTC.

Worth noting for this clone: This clone may be a read error of a much larger clone one base away. The chain links TRBV2 to TRBJ1-1; D is unresolved. Germline V gene lookup returns CDR1 SNHLY and CDR2 FYNNEI. The CDR3 has 11 residues. V lost 6 bases to trimming and J lost 3 bases, with 5 bases between them. In DNA, the CDR3 is TGTGCCAGCAGCCGGGACACTGAAGCTTTCTTT. Amino acids: CASSRDTEAFF.

V usage is TRBV19 and J usage is TRBJ1-1, with a possible D match to TRBD1 (6 bases). The CDR3 contains 14 residues. Germline V gene data show CDR1 as LNHDA and CDR2 as SQIVND (reference sequence). The ends were cut back, 7 bases at V and 4 bases at J, with 16 bases in the middle. The CDR3 here is CASKTQGSGTEAFF. As DNA, the CDR3 is TGTGCCAGTAAAACACAGGGATCGGGCACTGAAGCTTTCTTT.

This sequence joins TRBV5-1 and TRBJ1-2, with D possibly matching TRBD1 (5 bases). The CDR3 is 14 residues long. Germline V gene data show CDR1 as SGHRS and CDR2 as YFSETQ. The V end lost 0 bases, the J end lost 8 bases, and 14 bases lay between the germline ends. CDR3 sequence: CASSLEGGGSGYTF. The CDR3 coding sequence is TGCGCCAGCAGCTTGGAGGGCGGGGGGTCCGGCTACACCTTC.

The J gene is TRBJ1-3, the V gene TRBV10-2; 8 positions match TRBD1. From germline, CDR1 is WSHSY and CDR2 SAAADI. This CDR3 is built from 13 residues. The V and J ends lost 9 bases and 0 bases, in that order; junction bases with no gene match: 1. The CDR3 here is CASTGGSGNTIYF. CDR3 DNA: TGCGCCAGTACAGGGGGCTCTGGAAACACCATATATTTT.